Listed below are T cell receptor beta chains from one sample, sequenced in a study of blood T cell repertoires in COVID-19. Profiling relied on immunoSEQ multiplex PCR, and the TCRdb table lists in-frame clones only, not all of them. Found here are some 30,000 clones, 89% of them singletons; the top ten hold roughly 4%. The source material was peripheral blood. These receptors were collected from a human donor in a cohort sampled during active COVID-19. Both conserved end residues are part of each CDR3. The D gene is left open where the match is weak.

d_call: TRBD1; v_call: TRBV3-1/TRBV3-2; cdr3_aa: CASSPRTGGTGELFF
d_call: TRBD1; v_call: TRBV5-4; cdr3_aa: CASSSQGAYGANVLTF
d_call: .; v_call: TRBV4-3; cdr3_aa: CAGPGWRGRLGQFF
d_call: TRBD1; v_call: TRBV13; cdr3_aa: CASRRGGQGAKNIQYF
d_call: .; v_call: TRBV15; cdr3_aa: CATSRDNGRDTQYF
d_call: .; v_call: TRBV27; cdr3_aa: CASSLSQGSNQPQHF
d_call: .; v_call: TRBV18; cdr3_aa: CASSPEGLPEQFF
d_call: TRBD1; v_call: TRBV18; cdr3_aa: CASSLGTGFPYEQYF
d_call: TRBD1; v_call: TRBV5-1; cdr3_aa: CASSRQGRGTTDTQYF
d_call: TRBD1; v_call: TRBV7-6; cdr3_aa: CASSSEQGSGYEQYF
d_call: .; v_call: TRBV19; cdr3_aa: CASSPPPSRNIQYF
d_call: TRBD1; v_call: TRBV5-1; cdr3_aa: CASSLGDSQETQYF
d_call: TRBD1; v_call: TRBV5-1; cdr3_aa: CASRGTGENSPLHF
d_call: .; v_call: TRBV6-2/TRBV6-3; cdr3_aa: CASSYGQGFDEQYF
d_call: TRBD1; v_call: TRBV19; cdr3_aa: CATHTGGMADTQYF
d_call: TRBD1; v_call: TRBV10-3; cdr3_aa: CAISLTGTVGNTIYF
d_call: TRBD2; v_call: TRBV29-1; cdr3_aa: CSVPTFGSSGSLDTQYF
d_call: .; v_call: TRBV29-1; cdr3_aa: CSVGPTTGWGTEAFF
d_call: TRBD2; v_call: TRBV7-6; cdr3_aa: CASSLGLAGGLVNEQFF
d_call: .; v_call: TRBV4-3; cdr3_aa: CASSQDNFYEQYF